Only one count was recorded for the clone carrying this T cell receptor beta chain. What it recognizes is unknown. Time point indicated: newly diagnosed GD, antithyroid drugs for less than 3 months. The TCR library was made from RNA extracted from PBMCs. For TCR beta, libraries came from iRepertoire HTBI primers and Arm-PCR of CDR3 regions. A single record per CDR3 protein comes from TCRdb applying MiXCR to the multiplex PCR reads. The table shows fewer than 350,000 distinct CDR3 sequences, with 15% to 20% occurring only once. These data are taken from a study of regulatory T cells in long-lasting Graves disease. Notes on the study in general: Among samples with persistent disease, TRBV28, TRBJ1-2 and TRBJ2-5 were favored.

The V segment lost 5 bases and the J segment 3 bases; nucleotides outside the gene matches: 6. The length of the CDR3 is 14 residues. CDR1 is SGHAT, CDR2 FQNNGV, per germline. This clonotype originated in a female donor with Graves disease. The sample in question was peripheral blood mononuclear cells (PBMCs), obtained at new diagnosis, from a patient treated with antithyroid drugs. The rearrangement joins TRBV11-2 to TRBJ2-7; 8 positions match TRBD2. The CDR3 region is CASSTPGGSYEQYF. CDR3 nucleotides: TGTGCCAGCAGCACCCCGGGGGGGAGCTACGAGCAGTACTTC. The full variable domain, completed using reference TRBV11-2 and TRBJ2-7, is EAGVAQSPRYKIIEKRQSVAFWCNPISGHATLYWYQQILGQGPKLLIQFQNNGVVDDSQLPKDRFSAERLKGVDSTLKIQPAKLEDSAVYLCASSTPGGSYEQYFGPGTRLTVT.